Following are 7 T cell receptor beta chains from one sample sequenced in a study of shared clonotypes between healthy human individuals. Clones were read by immunoSEQ multiplex PCR, and TCRdb kept only the in-frame ones, dropping some. The data show about 590,000 clones, over 95% seen once. The naive CD8 fraction comprised CD45RO-negative cells positively selected for CCR7 and excluded terminally differentiated effector memory CD45RA+ cells. Sample: naive CD8+ T cells sorted from blood. These TCRs come from a woman aged 25 to 39 in good health.

The rearrangement links TRBV27 to TRBJ2-1, with D unclear. This CDR3 contains 14 residues. The germline CDR1 and CDR2 sequences are MNHEY and SMNVEV (reference sequence). The V gene lost 2 bases and the J gene lost 7 bases, with 12 bases spanning the gap. The CDR3 loop reads CASSLEDSNNEQFF. The CDR3 DNA reads TGTGCCAGCAGTTTAGAAGACTCGAATAATGAGCAGTTCTTC.

This clone was seen once. The chain employs TRBV7-9 and TRBJ2-7; D may correspond to TRBD1 or TRBD2 (5 bases each). V was clipped by 5 bases and J by 3 bases, with 14 bases between them. CDR1 is SEHNR and CDR2 is FQNEAQ in the germline V gene (reference sequence). The CDR3 is 14 amino acids. The CDR3 region has the DNA TGTGCCAGCAGCCACATTTTGGGGGACTACGAGCAGTACTTC. It specifies CASSHILGDYEQYF.

This chain joins TRBV28 and TRBJ2-7; 7 bases map to TRBD2. J gave up 6 bases and V 4 bases, and 9 bases lay outside the gene matches. Per the germline V gene, CDR1 is MDHEN and CDR2 is SYDVKM. This CDR3 has 14 amino acids. As DNA, the CDR3 is TGTGCCAGCAGTTCCTCGACTAGCTCAGGCGAGCAGTACTTC. Its protein product is CASSSSTSSGEQYF.

This clone was seen more than once but under ten times. Other DNA sequences in the sample encode the same CDR3. The chain carries TRBV9 and TRBJ2-2; D is ambiguous. This CDR3 comprises 13 residues. Germline V CDR1 and CDR2: SGDLS, YYNGEE. The V and J ends lost 0 bases and 5 bases respectively, with 5 bases between them. The CDR3 is CASSVGGTGELFF. The CDR3 DNA reads as TGTGCCAGCAGCGTAGGAGGTACCGGGGAGCTGTTTTTT.

The V call is TRBV15, the J call TRBJ2-7, with 10 bases matching TRBD2. V was pared by 1 base and J by 5 bases, with 8 bases of the junction left unmatched. The length of the CDR3 is 16 residues. CDR1 is LNHNV and CDR2 is YYDKDF in the germline V gene (reference sequence). The CDR3 here is CATSRGGAGGPHEQYF. The DNA of the CDR3 is TGTGCCACCAGCAGAGGGGGAGCGGGAGGGCCTCACGAGCAGTACTTC.

This sequence joins TRBV27 and TRBJ1-6, with D possibly being TRBD1 (6 bases). The CDR3 is made up of 12 amino acids. V was shortened by 10 bases and J by 10 bases, with 14 bases between the two germline ends. Germline CDR1 and CDR2: MNHEY and SMNVEV (reference sequence). The CDR3 DNA is TGTGCCACGGGGGGGGGCGGATCACCCCTCCACTTT. Amino acid sequence: CATGGGGSPLHF.

The chain is built from TRBV27 and TRBJ1-2, with 8 bases identical to TRBD1. J gave up 9 bases and V 6 bases, and 9 bases lay outside the gene matches. Germline CDR1 MNHEY, CDR2 SMNVEV (reference sequence). CDR3 size: 13 residues. CDR3 sequence reads: CASSLTGAGSYTF. The CDR3 DNA reads TGTGCCAGCAGCCTGACAGGGGCTGGGAGCTACACCTTC.